This T cell receptor beta chain is drawn from a study of Ad26.COV2.S vaccination and SARS-CoV-2 variants. Produced via immunoSEQ multiplex PCR; TCRdb's table is partial and in-frame only. This table holds about 470,000 clones, around 91% found once. Treatment: 15 to 20 received Ad26.COV2.S at low or high dose, single or two shots; 5 received placebo; per-sample allocation not given. Following the first vaccine or placebo injection, samples were taken on day 63. The starting material was peripheral blood, obtained in a trial of Ad26.COV2.S vaccine versus placebo. This clonotype was obtained from a person between 18 and 60 years old who received the Ad26.COV2.S COVID-19 vaccine or a placebo.

CDR3 residues: CASSPGQVASYEQYF. For the CDR3, the DNA is TGCGCCAGCAGCCCGGGACAGGTCGCCTCCTACGAGCAGTACTTC. The chain recombines TRBV4-3 with TRBJ2-7, with 8 nucleotides matching TRBD1. The V and J ends lost 4 bases and 0 bases, in that order; junction bases with no gene match: 5. There are 15 residues in the CDR3. Per the germline V gene, CDR1 is LGHNA and CDR2 is YSLEER.